This T cell receptor beta chain is drawn from a study of spatial heterogeneity in lung cancer. At the level of the study: There were consistently more beta-chain sequences detected than alpha-chain sequences. Mean representation of each unique TCR and UMI combination in the raw reads exceeded nine occurrences.

Germline CDR1 and CDR2: KGHSH and LQKENI. The CDR3 runs 15 residues. J was trimmed by 0 bases and V by 6 bases; bases with no gene match: 7. Indicated time point: sample taken at primary tumor resection. The sequenced material consisted of unsorted whole RNA from tumor, nontumor lung or frozen PBMC. The donor population consisted of approximately 70 patients with untreated, early-stage non-small cell lung cancer. This clonotype has a count of ten or more. In the library, each TCR cDNA molecule bore its own unique molecular identifier. TCRdb itself ran the 5' RACE reads through MiXCR, one entry per CDR3 protein. The data hold under 75,000 distinct CDR3 sequences, with 13% observed a single time.

The sample was PBMCs, taken at surgery. This TCR came from a male donor with early-stage non-small cell lung cancer. V gene TRBV18 combines with J gene TRBJ2-7, with 8 bases identical to TRBD1. The CDR3 nucleotides read TGTGCCAGCTCGCCAGGGGGCTTACGCTCCTACGAGCAGTACTTC. It encodes CASSPGGLRSYEQYF.